These 13 T cell receptor beta chains originate from one sample sequenced in a study of blood T cells in healthy people across ages. Sample-barcoded 5' priming and a J-beta primer mix drove a second PCR of 7 to 11 cycles. TCRdb passed the 5' RACE reads through MiXCR, listing each CDR3 protein once. Of more than 450,000 distinct CDR3 sequences in the sample, about 27% were seen once. Separately, the same data were catalogued under a study of T cells of mothers and their children.

The specimen was blood. These receptors were taken from a boy under 10 years old in good health.

This clonotype was seen more than once but under ten times. The rearrangement links TRBV6-2 or TRBV6-3 to TRBJ1-2, with 8 bases fitting TRBD1. The CDR3 has 16 residues. V gave up 2 bases and J gave up 5 bases; unmatched junction bases: 10. The germline gives CDR1 MNHEY, CDR2 SVGEGT. The CDR3 DNA follows: TGTGCCAGCAGTTACCCTCGGACAGGGAGGAGGTATGGCTACACCTTC. Translating it yields CASSYPRTGRRYGYTF.

This clonotype was seen a few times. The V and J genes are TRBV5-1 and TRBJ2-5; 8 bases line up with TRBD1. V trimming: 4 bases; J trimming: 11 bases; junction bases outside the gene matches: 16. Germline loops: CDR1 SGHRS, CDR2 YFSETQ. The CDR3 covers 15 residues. Here the CDR3 reads CASSPGQGQGGVQYF. The CDR3, as DNA: TGCGCCAGCAGCCCCGGACAGGGTCAAGGGGGCGTGCAGTACTTC.

This clonotype was recorded a few times. One end of the junction is discordant with germline, which a read error may explain. The chain uses TRBV5-1 and TRBJ2-5, with 12 bases that match TRBD1. Germline lookup yields CDR1 SGHRS and CDR2 YFSETQ. The CDR3 is 15 residues long. CDR3 bases: TGCGCCAGCAGCGGGACAGGGGGCTCGCGGGGCGTGGCGTTCTTC. Amino acids: CASSGTGGSRGVAFF.

This rearrangement joins TRBV15 to TRBJ2-7; D possibly uses TRBD1 or TRBD2 (5 bases each). This CDR3 spans 15 amino acids. Trimming removed 0 bases at V and 5 bases at J, with 14 bases between. Germline V CDR1 and CDR2: LNHNV, YYDKDF (reference sequence). CDR3 coding DNA: TGTGCCACCAGCAGAGATCTGGGGGAATGGAACGAGCAGTACTTC. Its protein product is CATSRDLGEWNEQYF. Based on the CDR3 plus reference TRBV15 and TRBJ2-7, the full variable domain is DAMVIQNPRYQVTQFGKPVTLSCSQTLNHNVMYWYQQKSSQAPKLLFHYYDKDFNNEADTPDNFQSRRPNTSFCFLDIRSPGLGDTAMYLCATSRDLGEWNEQYFGPGTRLTVT.

This clonotype appeared a few times. This chain uses TRBV29-1 with TRBJ1-2; possible D gene TRBD1, 5 bases. The length of the CDR3 is 13 residues. Germline CDR1 SQVTM, CDR2 ANQGSEA. Trimming shortened V by 1 base and J by 5 bases, and 11 bases separated the two germline ends. The CDR3 DNA sequence: TGCAGCGTTGAAGGGGGCGGCAGTTATGGCTACACCTTC. Its protein product is CSVEGGGSYGYTF.

V usage is TRBV7-9 and J usage is TRBJ2-3; no clear D. Germline values: CDR1 SEHNR, CDR2 FQNEAQ (reference sequence). CDR3 length: 13 amino acids. Trimming took off 5 bases at V and 7 bases at J, with 13 bases between the two ends. Here the CDR3 reads CASSPTTIYTQYF. The CDR3 DNA reads TGTGCCAGCAGCCCCACCACGATATATACGCAGTATTTT. Together with reference TRBV7-9 and TRBJ2-3, the CDR3 gives the full variable domain: DTGVSQNPRHKITKRGQNVTFRCDPISEHNRLYWYRQTLGQGPEFLTYFQNEAQLEKSRLLSDRFSAERPKGSFSTLEIQRTEQGDSAMYLCASSPTTIYTQYFGPGTRLTVL.

The chain uses TRBV5-1 and TRBJ2-7; 9 bases map to TRBD2. This CDR3 has 16 amino acids. Germline V CDR1 and CDR2: SGHRS, YFSETQ. V dropped 3 bases and J dropped 0; count of bases not matched to a gene: 7. Written as DNA, the CDR3 is TGCGCCAGCAGCTACTACCCTAGCGGGGCCTCCTACGAGCAGTACTTC. It yields the protein CASSYYPSGASYEQYF.

This clonotype was counted between two and nine times. The V call is TRBV12-3 or TRBV12-4, the J call TRBJ2-5; 8 bases map to TRBD2. The CDR3 has 15 residues. V lost 3 bases, J lost 5 bases, and 8 bases stayed unmatched. CDR3 coding DNA: TGTGCCAGCAGTTTTGTAGCAGCGGGAGTGGAGACCCAGTACTTC. Translation: CASSFVAAGVETQYF.

The V call is TRBV10-3, the J call TRBJ2-3; 10 bases match TRBD2. The length of the CDR3 is 14 residues. The V segment lost 6 bases and the J segment 4 bases; nucleotides outside the gene matches: 4. The germline V gene encodes CDR1 ENHRY and CDR2 SYGVKD. The CDR3 DNA follows: TGTGCCATCAGCGCCGGGACTAGCGCAGATACGCAGTATTTT. It yields the protein CAISAGTSADTQYF.

Only a few counts were recorded for this clonotype. The chain joins TRBV15 to TRBJ2-3; D not resolved. Germline loops: CDR1 LNHNV, CDR2 YYDKDF (reference sequence). This CDR3 has 15 residues. The germline V and J ends were trimmed by 0 bases and 0 bases, with 7 bases remaining between them. CDR3 region: CATSREGRSTDTQYF. The DNA for the CDR3 is TGTGCCACCAGCAGAGAGGGCAGGAGCACAGATACGCAGTATTTT. Combining the CDR3 with reference TRBV15 and TRBJ2-3 gives the whole variable domain DAMVIQNPRYQVTQFGKPVTLSCSQTLNHNVMYWYQQKSSQAPKLLFHYYDKDFNNEADTPDNFQSRRPNTSFCFLDIRSPGLGDTAMYLCATSREGRSTDTQYFGPGTRLTVL.

Only a few counts were recorded for this clonotype. V gene TRBV5-1 combines with J gene TRBJ2-4, with D unresolved. The V and J ends lost 4 bases and 0 bases respectively, with 14 bases between them. Germline V gives CDR1 SGHRS, CDR2 YFSETQ. This CDR3 has 16 amino acids. CDR3 coding DNA: TGCGCCAGCAGCCCTGAGGAGACACTAGCCAAAAACATTCAGTACTTC. Protein product: CASSPEETLAKNIQYF.

The chain carries TRBV7-9 and TRBJ1-5; no reliable D call. V shed 5 bases and J shed 2 bases, with 13 bases lying between them. The CDR3 is 15 amino acids. Germline CDR1 reads SEHNR; CDR2 reads FQNEAQ (reference sequence). CDR3 nucleotides: TGTGCCAGCAGCCCCGGCCCTTGGGGCAATCAGCCCCAGCATTTT. Its translation is CASSPGPWGNQPQHF.

The genes are TRBV4-3 and TRBJ2-5; D is unclear. Germline V lookup: CDR1 LGHNA, CDR2 YSLEER. Trimming removed 0 bases from V and 11 bases from J, with 16 bases in between. The CDR3 is 14 amino acids. CDR3 bases: TGCGCCAGCAGCCAAGAAATGGGCAGGCGAGAGCAGTACTTC. Protein product: CASSQEMGRREQYF.